The sequence of this T cell receptor beta chain was determined in a study of cytomegalovirus exposure and HLA in healthy donors (TCRdb year 2017). Context from the whole study: An earlier analysis of some 600 of the donors reported about 260 Gb of sequence data and 95 million to 130 million unique TCR beta sequences obtained from approximately 180 million T cells. An early release that covered fewer than 800 HLA-typed donors contained around 330 gigabases of sequencing data and 70 million to 100 million unique TCR sequences. Of the roughly 420 genotyped donors, 65% to 90% were placed in the genetic ancestry cluster associated with self-reported Caucasian donors. The study aimed to test whether cataloging public T cell receptors could reveal signatures of past pathogen exposure. The T cell repertoires of some 670 subjects were profiled by immunosequencing and related to cytomegalovirus serostatus. Along with the approximately 650-subject first cohort, a separate validation cohort of about 110 different subjects was used. The study combined high-throughput TCR immunosequencing, statistical association of individual TCRs with disease status, and machine learning to predict cytomegalovirus infection status. A later analysis re-analyzed previously published TCR beta repertoires from 666 donors and added high-resolution HLA genotyping to study TCR occurrence patterns. In the later analysis, no new phenotypic data were used to find candidate immune exposures; instead, reliance was placed on TCR beta sequences and their occurrence across donors. To decide whether each TCR beta V gene segment behaved as functional or pseudogenic, an earlier analysis of fewer than 750 of the donors relied on high-throughput TCR beta sequencing. Donor age, sex, ethnicity and CMV serostatus were collected together with the repertoire data. A later genetic analysis took genome-wide SNP genotypes for about 55% of the roughly 700 donors and used that subset as a discovery cohort. All discovery cohort repertoires had been generated on a single sequencing platform. Both class I and class II loci were covered by HLA typing, at four-digit resolution. Typing coverage varied by locus: roughly 620-640 donors for A, B, C, DRB1 and DQB1; under 550 for DQA1; some 610 for DPA1; roughly 450 for DPB1. Roughly five DR-DQ haplotypes were handled as single units for association and clustering, since linkage in the cohort was strong. Across 398 genotyped donors of the cohort, an average of approximately 220,000 unique TCR beta nucleotide sequences per donor were sequenced, and roughly 18% of those sequences were non-productive. What the work shows at the level of the full study, not this receptor alone: An earlier analysis of roughly 570 of the donors showed that most TCR beta V segments appeared in productive rearrangements either about 87% or about 30% of the time, which broadly matched IMGT annotations. A group of highly shared sequence variants was considered likely to be a technical artifact of the sequencing pipeline. Most TCR sequences were observed very rarely across donors, whereas some public TCRs were present in many individuals. In a later analysis, HLA-associated TCR beta chains showed more clonal expansion and lower generation probabilities than non-associated chains that were equally common. A later genetic analysis reported fewer N-insertions in productive TCRs among donors in an Asian-associated ancestry cluster than the roughly 700-donor mean. According to the authors, the approach could potentially be generalized to other disease states and immunological phenotypes. Specific HLA alleles were associated with some 15,000 TCR beta sequences at a false discovery rate of 0.05 in a later analysis. Because the 87-base-pair reads could not distinguish some IMGT-functional V segments, including TRBV6-2 and TRBV6-3, those segments were excluded. Several of the top co-occurrence clusters appeared to be linked to parvovirus B19, influenza, CMV and Epstein-Barr virus, according to a later analysis. A few of the identified cytomegalovirus-associated TCR beta chains were confirmed in vitro to be specific for cytomegalovirus antigens. Correlated functional status among segregating V segments might be attributable to linkage disequilibrium, but an unknown experimental factor could not be ruled out. The classifier was reported to diagnose cytomegalovirus status with high specificity and sensitivity in both the original and validation cohorts. Only TCR beta chains were sequenced in this cohort, and the absence of alpha or paired-chain data limited detectable features. V-gene and J-gene trimming of TCR beta chains was associated with a missense DCLRE1C variant in a later genetic analysis, and the association was replicated in an independent cohort. In the study, around 150 TCR beta chains were listed as associated with cytomegalovirus. Because HLA typing was missing for some donors at each locus, association tests included only the typed subset. According to a later analysis, TCR association rates differed among HLA loci, with DRB1 alleles showing the most associated TCRs and HLA-C alleles showing the fewest. Because counts were too low, some 17 rarely observed V segments, including chromosome 9 orphons, were left out of the earlier analysis of approximately 580 of the donors. According to a later analysis, most CMV-associated TCR beta chains appeared to be HLA-restricted, and the HLA associations seemed to be driven largely by CMV exposure. The only immune exposure information available for the cohort was CMV serostatus. The presence/absence analyses assumed that sequencing depth was roughly uniform across donors, and that assumption may not be true. Assigning TCR associations to individual alleles was difficult when HLA alleles, especially DR and DQ, strongly co-occurred. A further reported finding was that TCR beta sequences accurately predicted the HLA-A and HLA-B alleles for most subjects in the first cohort.

The cohort consisted of hundreds of healthy bone marrow donors. Cohort members were all nominally healthy when sampled, although unrecorded immune exposures were likely present. The donor was CMV seronegative and belonged to the group of around 350 seronegative cohort members. A peripheral blood sample was collected from each donor, and TCR beta sequencing was performed on peripheral blood mononuclear cells. Genomic DNA was extracted from the blood cell samples with the Qiagen DNeasy Blood Extraction Kit. The library was obtained by the immunoSEQ multiplex PCR assay. A mixture of 60 forward primers for TCR Vbeta segments and 13 reverse primers for TCR Jbeta segments was used in the multiplex PCR. Amplification of the CDR3 region of rearranged TCR beta genes was performed with a multiplex PCR assay on genomic DNA. Amplified TCR beta libraries were sequenced as 87-base-pair reads on the Illumina HiSeq System. The original methods were these. In a later analysis, tens of millions of unique TCR beta chains were counted across the roughly 610 repertoires, and roughly 10 million of these chains were shared by at least two donors. Raw reads were error-corrected and collapsed into unique sequences by a nearest-neighbor algorithm in which closely related sequences were merged to remove PCR and sequencing errors. Alignment of CDR3 sequences to IMGT reference sequences was used to assign V, D and J gene segments. For a sequence to be retained, a match of at least six nucleotides to both a V gene segment and a J gene segment was required. Rearrangements were called productive when the CDR3 lacked stop codons and stayed in frame with V and J; all others were non-productive. Following IMGT convention, CDR3 was defined as the stretch from the second conserved V-encoded cysteine up to the conserved J-encoded phenylalanine. The earlier analysis of 500 to 750 of the donors excluded any sequence lacking an unambiguous match to a single V gene segment. An earlier analysis of around 600 of the donors classified V segments as functional when productive rearrangements were above 56.7% and as segregating when the standard deviation between donors was above 5%. A statistical classification framework was built for diagnosing cytomegalovirus status from the catalog of TCR beta chain sequences. In a later analysis, V and J genes were assigned by comparing TCR nucleotide sequences against IMGT/GENE-DB human TR gene sequences. A later analysis assigned CDR3 sequences and most-parsimonious VDJ recombination scenarios with the TCRdist pipeline. In a later analysis, each TCR beta chain was defined by its CDR3 amino acid sequence together with its V-gene family, and reads without a unique V-gene family were excluded. A later analysis removed 500 to 650 highly shared, low-generation-probability nucleotide sequences to deal with suspected cross-contamination and a sequencing artifact. A later analysis calculated a clonal expansion index for each public chain from normalized within-repertoire ranks of inferred template counts. In a later analysis, generation probabilities were computed with a VDJ recombination model fitted to out-of-frame rearrangements, and the resulting probabilities were checked against IGoR. In a later analysis, hypergeometric tests were used to score TCR-TCR, TCR-HLA and TCR-CMV co-occurrence, with a repertoire-size bias correction applied to TCR pairs. In a later analysis, false discovery rates were estimated by permuting HLA or CMV assignments 20 times. In a later analysis, co-occurring TCRs were grouped using DBSCAN, and TCRdist sequence similarity was added for clustering within HLA-allele-positive subsets. For co-occurrence clustering, repertoires with fewer than 30,000 or more than 120,000 public chains were excluded, along with roughly 5 repertoires with anomalous nucleotide sharing. Not all clones reach the TCRdb copy of this immuneACCESS table, which keeps in-frame sequences only. Checked studies attribute under half of the gap to unresolved V genes and leave the rest unexplained. V and J calls plus clone size are reproduced from that table; the DNA served to infer D and trimming. Recorded for this sample are roughly 190,000 clones; about four fifths of them occurred a single time. The ten largest clones add up to 0.95% to 1.4% of the sample.

Including the terminal cysteine and phenylalanine, the CDR3 comprises 13 residues. Only CDR3 DNA is held: 39 bases, read in frame from base 1. Trimming costs V 5 bases and J 14 bases, and their ends lie 19 bases apart. Taken from the germline V gene, the CDR1 and CDR2 loops are SGHTA and FQGNSA. Worth noting for this clone: Its antigen is not yet known. It has no much larger one-base neighbor in the sample; base qualities were not kept.

This chain joins TRBV7-2 to TRBJ1-5, with the D gene not confidently named. This clonotype originated in a woman aged 35 to 49 in good health and CMV-seronegative. Sequencing was done on a sample of PBMCs. The CDR3 reads CASSELAAGKKHF. Read as DNA, the sequence is TGTGCCAGCAGCGAACTAGCGGCTGGAAAGAAGCATTTT. Outside the CDR3, residues come from the reference TRBV7-2 and TRBJ1-5 proteins, so the full variable domain is: GAGVSQSPSNKVTEKGKDVELRCDPISGHTALYWYRQSLGQGLEFLIYFQGNSAPDKSGLPSDRFSAERTGGSVSTLTIQRTQQEDSAVYLCASSELAAGKKHFGDGTRLSIL.